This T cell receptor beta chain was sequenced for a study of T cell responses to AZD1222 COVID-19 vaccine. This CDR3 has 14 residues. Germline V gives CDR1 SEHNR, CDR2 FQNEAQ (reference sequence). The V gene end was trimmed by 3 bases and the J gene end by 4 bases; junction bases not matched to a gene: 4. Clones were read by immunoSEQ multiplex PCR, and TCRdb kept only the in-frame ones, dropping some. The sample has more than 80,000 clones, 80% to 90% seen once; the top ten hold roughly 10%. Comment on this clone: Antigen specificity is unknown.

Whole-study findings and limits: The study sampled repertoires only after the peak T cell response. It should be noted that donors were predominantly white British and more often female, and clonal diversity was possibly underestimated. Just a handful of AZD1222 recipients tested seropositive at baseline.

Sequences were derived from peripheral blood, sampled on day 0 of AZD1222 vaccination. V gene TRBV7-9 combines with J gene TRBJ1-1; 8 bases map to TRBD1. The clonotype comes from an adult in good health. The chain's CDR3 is CASSLNTGGTEAFF. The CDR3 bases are TGTGCCAGCAGCTTGAACACAGGGGGCACTGAAGCTTTCTTT.